What follows are 24 T cell receptor beta chains derived from one specimen sequenced in a study of human T cells and chemical hapten exposure. Documented time point: patch test 1, 2 weeks after DPC sensitization. As to treatment: therapeutic diphenylcyclopropenone sensitization with weekly scalp DPC. TCRdb fed the RACE reads into MiXCR, producing one record per CDR3 protein. The sample includes roughly 100,000 distinct CDR3 sequences, 11% seen only once; the top ten take roughly 3.2%. The sample consisted of whole blood, taken in connection with sensitization to the hapten diphenylcyclopropenone (DPC). These receptors were obtained from a woman in her thirties or forties with alopecia areata. Some clones in this sample may be carry-over from other donors' samples.

This clonotype was seen at least ten times. The rearrangement uses TRBV4-2 and TRBJ2-5; possibly TRBD2 for D (6 bases). Trimming stripped 4 bases from V and 2 bases from J, with 17 bases between. The CDR3 is made up of 16 amino acids. Germline V lookup: CDR1 LGHNA, CDR2 YNFKEQ. The CDR3 loop is CASSLQPSGGQETQYF. As DNA, the CDR3 is TGTGCCAGCAGCCTCCAACCCTCCGGGGGTCAAGAGACCCAGTACTTC.

This clonotype has a handful of counts. Here the CDR3 DNA reads TGCAGCGTAGGGACAGGGCATGTCTACACCTTC. Translation: CSVGTGHVYTF. The V call is TRBV29-1, the J call TRBJ1-2; TRBD1 agrees at 9 bases. The V gene end was trimmed by 6 bases and the J gene end by 10 bases; junction bases not matched to a gene: 6. Germline V CDR1 and CDR2: SQVTM, ANQGSEA. CDR3 length equals 11 residues.

This clonotype was counted at least ten times. The V gene is TRBV30, the J gene TRBJ2-7, with a tentative D call TRBD2 (5 bases). V was shortened by 2 bases and J by 7 bases, with 15 bases between the two germline ends. This CDR3 is built from 13 residues. CDR1 is GTSNPN, CDR2 SVGIG, per germline (reference sequence). The CDR3 reads CAWSQDSVREQYF. In DNA form, the CDR3 reads TGTGCCTGGAGTCAGGACTCTGTTCGGGAGCAGTACTTC.

V usage is TRBV7-2 and J usage is TRBJ2-3, with D possibly being TRBD2 (7 bases). Trimming cost V 1 base and J 5 bases, with 13 bases left between them. Germline lookup yields CDR1 SGHTA and CDR2 FQGNSA. The CDR3 consists of 15 residues. DNA for the CDR3: TGTGCCAGCAGCTTAGATAGGGGGGGCGGAGATACGCAGTATTTT. This gives the protein CASSLDRGGGDTQYF.

This clonotype showed up many times. The chain has TRBV7-4 and TRBJ2-3; 11 bases agree with TRBD2. V gave up 5 bases and J gave up 2 bases; unmatched junction bases: 6. CDR1 is SGHVT and CDR2 is SQSDAQ in the germline V gene. This CDR3 region has 16 residues. CDR3 DNA sequence: TGTGCCAGCAGCGACAGACTAGCGGGATACACAGATACGCAGTATTTT. As protein: CASSDRLAGYTDTQYF.

This clonotype occurred many times. This chain links TRBV6-2 or TRBV6-3 with TRBJ2-1; D uncertain. Germline V gene sequence: CDR1 MNHEY, CDR2 SVGEGT. The CDR3 has 13 residues. The V end lost 7 bases, the J end lost 4 bases, and 11 bases lay between the germline ends. CDR3 loop: CASNPNGYNEQFF. In nucleotides, the CDR3 is TGTGCCAGCAATCCAAACGGATACAATGAGCAGTTCTTC.

This clonotype was recorded a few times. V is TRBV5-5 and J is TRBJ1-1, with D uncertain. Deletions cut 0 bases from V and 0 bases from J, with 9 bases between. CDR3 length: 15 residues. In germline, CDR1 is SGHKS, CDR2 YYEKEE (reference sequence). The CDR3 here is CASSLALTMNTEAFF. The CDR3 DNA reads TGTGCCAGCAGCTTGGCCCTGACCATGAACACTGAAGCTTTCTTT.

At least ten counts were recorded for this clonotype. This chain links TRBV20-1 with TRBJ1-1, with D hard to call. Trimming left V 5 bases short and J 0 bases short, with 7 bases between. CDR3 length: 12 amino acids. From germline, CDR1 is DFQATT and CDR2 SNEGSKA (reference sequence). CDR3 DNA sequence: TGCAGTGCTTCGACCGTGAACACTGAAGCTTTCTTT. It encodes CSASTVNTEAFF.

This clonotype was seen repeatedly, ten times or more. The chain recombines TRBV6-5 with TRBJ2-3; no clear D. The CDR3 is 13 residues long. Germline V gives CDR1 MNHEY, CDR2 SVGAGI. The V end lost 0 bases, the J end lost 5 bases, and 6 bases lay between the germline ends. The CDR3 region is CASSYSELDTQYF. The DNA of the CDR3 is TGTGCCAGCAGTTACTCCGAACTAGATACGCAGTATTTT.

The chain couples TRBV18 to TRBJ1-1; 9 nucleotides line up with TRBD1. The CDR3 has 17 residues. Germline CDR1 is KGHSH and CDR2 is LQKENI. V lost 1 base to trimming and J lost 4 bases; unmatched junction nucleotides: 10. The CDR3 DNA reads as TGTGCCAGCTCACCACAGAAAAGGACAGGGGCGGCCACTGAAGCTTTCTTT. Protein sequence: CASSPQKRTGAATEAFF.

V and J are TRBV10-3 and TRBJ2-7; no clear D. Germline CDR1 and CDR2: ENHRY and SYGVKD. V lost 2 bases to trimming and J lost 3 bases, with 2 bases between them. CDR3 length equals 11 residues. The CDR3 spells CAISELYEQYF. The CDR3 nucleotides read TGTGCCATCAGTGAGCTCTACGAGCAGTACTTC.

This clonotype was seen more than once but under ten times. This chain links TRBV20-1 with TRBJ1-4; D uncertain. Germline CDR1 and CDR2: DFQATT and SNEGSKA (reference sequence). The CDR3 sequence is 15 residues long. V was shortened by 0 bases and J by 4 bases, with 12 bases between the two germline ends. The CDR3 loop is CSARDPAAHNEKLFF. The DNA for the CDR3 is TGCAGTGCTAGAGATCCGGCAGCCCATAATGAAAAACTGTTTTTT.

The rearrangement links TRBV6-2 or TRBV6-3 to TRBJ2-1; D unresolved. Trimming took off 5 bases at V and 0 bases at J, with 11 bases between the two ends. Germline CDR1 and CDR2: MNHEY and SVGEGT. The CDR3 is 15 residues long. CDR3 sequence: CASSTDTRSYNEQFF. DNA of the CDR3: TGTGCCAGCAGTACCGACACCCGCTCCTACAATGAGCAGTTCTTC.

This clonotype appeared a few times. CDR3 DNA sequence: TGTGCCAGCAGCCCTTCTATCGCGAACACCGGGGAGCTGTTTTTT. Protein: CASSPSIANTGELFF. The chain combines TRBV7-2 with TRBJ2-2; no clear D gene. V dropped 5 bases and J dropped 0 bases, with 10 bases sitting between them. Looked up from germline, CDR1 is SGHTA and CDR2 is FQGNSA. The CDR3 contains 15 residues.

There are many counts of this clonotype. This chain uses TRBV29-1 with TRBJ2-7, with D possibly matching TRBD2 (7 bases). V lost 6 bases and J 6 bases, leaving 15 bases between the germline ends. CDR3 length: 12 residues. Germline-derived CDR1 and CDR2 are SQVTM and ANQGSEA. CDR3 sequence: CSVEGGSAEQYF. The CDR3 nucleotides are TGCAGCGTCGAGGGGGGGAGCGCCGAGCAGTACTTC.

This clonotype was seen repeatedly, ten times or more. This chain connects TRBV6-5 to TRBJ2-7, with D perhaps TRBD2 (6 bases). CDR3 length equals 15 residues. Germline loops: CDR1 MNHEY, CDR2 SVGAGI. V lost 0 bases, J lost 6 bases, and 15 bases lay in between. The DNA for the CDR3 is TGTGCCAGCAGTTACTCGGGCCCGGGGGAGGTCGAGCAGTACTTC. Protein product: CASSYSGPGEVEQYF.

DNA of the CDR3: TGCGCCAGCAGTGAGTCTAAAGCTCCCGACTATGGCTACACCTTC. It specifies CASSESKAPDYGYTF. The V call is TRBV10-2, the J call TRBJ1-2; D is ambiguous. Germline CDR1 and CDR2: WSHSY and SAAADI. V was clipped by 0 bases and J by 3 bases, with 11 bases between them. The CDR3 runs to 15 residues.

In this sample, this clonotype turned up many times. V gene TRBV7-9 combines with J gene TRBJ1-1; 7 bases agree with TRBD1. Trimming at V came to 1 base and at J to 5 bases, leaving 4 bases not matched to a gene. This CDR3 comprises 14 residues. The germline gives CDR1 SEHNR, CDR2 FQNEAQ (reference sequence). Here the CDR3 reads CASSLGQGMTEAFF. The CDR3 DNA is TGTGCCAGCAGCTTAGGACAGGGCATGACTGAAGCTTTCTTT. Based on the CDR3 plus reference TRBV7-9 and TRBJ1-1, the full variable domain is DTGVSQNPRHKITKRGQNVTFRCDPISEHNRLYWYRQTLGQGPEFLTYFQNEAQLEKSRLLSDRFSAERPKGSFSTLEIQRTEQGDSAMYLCASSLGQGMTEAFFGQGTRLTVV.

This clonotype has just a few counts. The CDR3 sequence is CASTDRGYQETQYF. CDR3 DNA: TGTGCCAGCACCGACAGGGGGTATCAAGAGACCCAGTACTTC. The J gene is TRBJ2-5, the V gene TRBV28, with TRBD1 identical over 9 bases. CDR3 size: 14 residues. V gave up 7 bases and J gave up 2 bases; unmatched junction bases: 5. CDR1 is MDHEN and CDR2 is SYDVKM in the germline V gene.

In this sample, this clonotype turned up many times. The chain couples TRBV6-2 or TRBV6-3 to TRBJ1-5, with D perhaps matching TRBD1 (5 bases). Trimming shortened V by 6 bases and J by 5 bases, and 11 bases separated the two germline ends. Germline V gene sequence: CDR1 MNHEY, CDR2 SVGEGT. The CDR3 totals 13 residues. Written as DNA, the CDR3 is TGTGCCAGCAGCCGGGGCTTCCATCAGCCCCAGCATTTT. This translates into CASSRGFHQPQHF.

This clonotype appeared many times. This chain links TRBV12-3 or TRBV12-4 with TRBJ2-7, with D uncertain. CDR3 length: 14 amino acids. V gave up 7 bases and J gave up 3 bases, with 16 bases separating them. The CDR3 sequence is CASTSGLPRYEQYF. The CDR3 nucleotides read TGTGCCAGCACCTCCGGGCTCCCCCGCTACGAGCAGTACTTC.

This clonotype was detected many times. This sequence joins TRBV18 and TRBJ2-7, with D tentatively TRBD1 (5 bases). Per the germline V gene, CDR1 is KGHSH and CDR2 is LQKENI. The CDR3 covers 13 residues. V lost 3 bases to trimming and J lost 6 bases, with 12 bases between them. The DNA for the CDR3 is TGTGCCAGCTCACCGATACAGGATGGCGAGCAGTACTTC. It translates to CASSPIQDGEQYF.

This clonotype was recorded at least ten times. CDR3 bases: TGTGCCAGCAGCTTACAGGGGGTCGGGGCTTTCTTT. This gives the protein CASSLQGVGAFF. The chain is built from TRBV9 and TRBJ1-1; TRBD1 agrees at 8 bases. V gave up 4 bases and J gave up 11 bases; unmatched junction bases: 7. Germline V CDR1 and CDR2: SGDLS, YYNGEE. The CDR3 length is 12 residues.

The chain uses TRBV29-1 and TRBJ2-2; TRBD1 aligns across 8 bases. Losses at the gene ends were 4 bases for V and 3 bases for J; bases not matched to a gene: 4. Per the germline V gene, CDR1 is SQVTM and CDR2 is ANQGSEA. There are 14 residues in the CDR3. DNA of the CDR3: TGCAGCGTTGTGGACAGGGTTGACACCGGGGAGCTGTTTTTT. Protein: CSVVDRVDTGELFF.